This TCR beta chain originates from a study of radiation and T cells in renal cell carcinoma (TCRdb year 2020). About the investigation overall: In total, roughly 51 samples underwent TCR beta sequencing: around 26 tumors plus 27 peripheral blood samples. The last blood draw happened 4 weeks after radiation, timed to coincide with nephrectomy. A total of 4 million to 5 million unique CDR3 nucleotide sequences, encoding 2,658,974 unique CDR3 amino acid sequences, were found across all 50 or so samples. Study-level results and caveats: Because pretreatment tumor biopsies were not available, the study could not determine whether clonotypes were already present within the tumor at baseline. In blood, the top tumor clonotypes increased from baseline to 2 weeks after radiation and then shrank by 4 weeks, which suggests a temporary expansion of tumor-resident clones. Because the trial had a single-armed design, the trial could not examine how radiation dose or scheduling affected the TCR repertoire. Blood repertoire dynamics were not followed beyond 4 weeks after treatment.

The label giving this sample's time point can be read as: blood 4 weeks post-SBRT, at nephrectomy. The sample's treatment or condition label, decoded: 15 Gy SBRT to primary tumor, nephrectomy 4 weeks later. The samples were drawn from a clinical trial, where primary renal cell carcinomas were treated with 15 Gy of stereotactic body radiation therapy and then removed by nephrectomy 4 weeks afterward. To follow tumor-enriched clonotypes, serial peripheral blood was collected from radiation-treated patients at baseline and at 2 weeks and 4 weeks after SBRT. All patients had renal cell carcinoma with clear cell pathology. Genomic DNA for TCR sequencing was prepared using the QIAamp DNA Blood Mini Kit (Qiagen). Only samples passing all quality control checks were included in the analyses. TCR beta libraries were generated from genomic DNA with the immunoSEQ kit, following the manufacturer's recommendations. To prepare the libraries, a first multiplex PCR with proprietary primers was run, followed by a second PCR that added unique barcodes, and a bead cleanup was done after each round. A positive control reaction and a negative control reaction, both provided in the kit, were run with every batch of samples. The final libraries were assessed on an Agilent 4200 TapeStation D1000 ScreenTape, pooled by volume, and quantified by qPCR. Sequencing ran on an Illumina NextSeq500 with a MidOutput 150-cycle cartridge, using 156 Read1 and 15 Index1 cycles with kit custom primers. The pooled library was loaded at around 1 pM, and roughly 20% PhiX control was spiked in. Under the source paper's analysis protocol: The vendor-processed data were analyzed in R, and a clonotype was defined as all T cells that share the same CDR3 nucleotide sequence. In the clone abundance analyses, frequencies were normalized to the 10,000 most abundant clones in each sample. Public T cell clones, averaging fewer than five per sample, were removed before analysis. An abundance difference of at least 32-fold between compartments was the criterion for calling clonotypes tumor-enriched or baseline blood-enriched. A beta-binomial differential abundance model was applied to find clonotypes that expanded or contracted between blood time points. Similarity between tumor and blood repertoires was quantified using the Baroni-Urbani and Buser coefficient, and groups were compared with two-tailed Wilcoxon tests in R. TCRdb retrieved this table from immuneACCESS and kept in-frame rearrangements only. Not all clones are present; in checked studies, unresolved V genes account for under half, and no reason is known for the remainder. That table furnishes V, J and clone size, whereas the DNA furnished D and trimming. The sample includes fewer than 200,000 clones, with about nine tenths observed a single time. About 11% of the sample rests with the top ten.

Turning to this clone: Its cognate antigen has yet to be identified. No base qualities exist here, and no much larger clone lies one base off it.

Based on the germline V gene (reference sequence), the CDR1 and CDR2 sequences are SEHNR and FQNEAQ. The CDR3 sequence holds 15 residues, the cysteine and phenylalanine included. Left in the record is the CDR3 DNA by itself, 45 bases read in frame from the first base. Here V drops 0 bases and J drops 6 bases, and the junction holds 3 bases not matched to any gene. Sequenced material: blood, taken from a patient whose treatment included radiotherapy and nephrectomy. This sequence was found in a woman in her forties or fifties with renal cell carcinoma. Recombination linked TRBV7-9 to TRBJ1-2, and 11 junction bases match TRBD1. The DNA sequence is given as TGTGCCAGCAGCTTAGCGTGGACAGGGGGCCATGGCTACACCTTC. The encoded protein is CASSLAWTGGHGYTF.